These T cell receptor beta chains were read from a single sample in a study of OX40 agonist ivuxolimab in advanced cancers. Assay: immunoSEQ multiplex PCR; the TCRdb copy retains only in-frame clones and omits some. The top ten hold around 27% of the sample, which has over 20,000 clones, approximately 80% seen once. The sample in question was CD4+ or CD8+ T cells sorted from blood, obtained in a trial of the OX40 agonist ivuxolimab. Source of these receptors: an adult with an advanced solid tumor such as melanoma, head and neck, liver or kidney cancer. Both conserved end residues are part of each CDR3. A D gene is named only where the DNA matches it firmly. The size field is filled for only some rows; it gives once, few, many or a size class.

v_gene	d_gene	abundance	j_gene	CDR3nt	CDR3aa
TRBV30	-	-	TRBJ1-1	TGTGCCTGGAAGACTTGGGTTGACACTGAAGCTTTCTTT	CAWKTWVDTEAFF
TRBV2	-	once	TRBJ1-1	TGTGCCAGTCAGGTGAACACTGAAGCTTTCTTT	CASQVNTEAFF
TRBV4-3	-	-	TRBJ2-7	TGCGCCAGCAGCCAAGACAGGAACGAGCAGTACTTC	CASSQDRNEQYF
TRBV19	-	-	TRBJ2-1	TGTGCCAGTAGTATTATGCTAGCTCCCAACAATGAGCAGTTCTTC	CASSIMLAPNNEQFF
TRBV9	TRBD1	-	TRBJ2-5	TGTGCCAGCAGCGAGCAAGACAGGGGCCAAGAGACCCAGTACTTC	CASSEQDRGQETQYF
TRBV6-1	-	once	TRBJ1-5	TGTGCCAGCAGGGACAGCGCCGATCAGCCCCAGCATTTT	CASRDSADQPQHF
TRBV7-8	TRBD2	-	TRBJ2-7	TGTGCCAGCAGCGAGGGACTAGCGGCCAGCTCCTACGAGCAGTACTTC	CASSEGLAASSYEQYF
TRBV4-1	-	-	TRBJ1-2	TGCGCCAGCAGCCAGATATTGACGGGTAACTATGGCTACACCTTC	CASSQILTGNYGYTF
TRBV10-2	-	-	TRBJ2-7	TGCGCCAGCAGTGTAGGGAGCTCCTACGAGCAGTACTTC	CASSVGSSYEQYF
TRBV27	-	once	TRBJ1-5	TGTGCCAGCAGTTTAGTTGGGAGCAATCAGCCCCAGCATTTT	CASSLVGSNQPQHF
TRBV5-4	TRBD1	-	TRBJ2-7	TGTGCCAGCAGTCTGATGACGGACAGGGCTTTCTCCTACGAGCAGTACTTC	CASSLMTDRAFSYEQYF
TRBV10-3	-	-	TRBJ1-2	TGTGCCATCAGAGCCGGATCCTACACCTTC	CAIRAGSYTF
TRBV2	-	-	TRBJ2-7	TGTGCCAGCAGTGAAAGCAGGTCCTACGAGCAGTACTTC	CASSESRSYEQYF
TRBV29-1	-	-	TRBJ2-1	TGCAGCGTTGAGGAAGGGTCCTACAATGAGCAGTTCTTC	CSVEEGSYNEQFF
TRBV14	-	once	TRBJ2-3	TGTGCCAGCAGCCAACCACACACAGATACGCAGTATTTT	CASSQPHTDTQYF
TRBV7-9	-	-	TRBJ2-1	TGTGCCAGCAGCTCCCCCGGACAGATCTACAATGAGCAGTTCTTC	CASSSPGQIYNEQFF
TRBV11-2	-	-	TRBJ2-3	TGTGCCAGCAGCTTAGTGGGCGGTAGGGGGTACGGAGATACGCAGTATTTT	CASSLVGGRGYGDTQYF
TRBV15	-	-	TRBJ2-7	TGTGCCACCAGCAGTTTGGACTCGTCCTACGAGCAGTACTTC	CATSSLDSSYEQYF
TRBV5-6	TRBD1	-	TRBJ2-7	TGTGCCAGCAGCCGCGGACAGGGGAATGAGCAGTACTTC	CASSRGQGNEQYF
TRBV18	TRBD1	-	TRBJ1-3	TGTGCCAGCTCACCACAGGGGGCTGCGGCTGGAAACACCATATATTTT	CASSPQGAAAGNTIYF
TRBV9	TRBD2	few	TRBJ2-7	TGTGCCAGCACGCCCTCCAGCGGGGGTGTCGAGCAGTACTTC	CASTPSSGGVEQYF
TRBV23-1	-	-	TRBJ2-3	TGCGCCAGCAGTCCCTACAGGGATACAGATACGCAGTATTTT	CASSPYRDTDTQYF
TRBV11-2	-	-	TRBJ1-6	TGTGCCAGCAGCTTAGCGGGACCGGAATCGACGAATTCACCCCTCCACTTT	CASSLAGPESTNSPLHF
TRBV4-1	-	-	TRBJ2-7	TGCGCCAGCAGCGCCCGGGACACTTCCTACGAGCAGTACTTC	CASSARDTSYEQYF
TRBV7-8	-	-	TRBJ2-5	TGTGCCAGCAGCTTAGGGGCGGAGACCCAGTACTTC	CASSLGAETQYF
TRBV7-2	-	-	TRBJ2-7	TGTGCCAGCAGCTTGACTAGTAGTTTCTCCTACGAGCAGTACTTC	CASSLTSSFSYEQYF
TRBV7-6	TRBD2	-	TRBJ2-1	TGTGCCAGCAGCCTAACTACTAGCGGGGATTACAATGAGCAGTTCTTC	CASSLTTSGDYNEQFF
TRBV30	-	-	TRBJ2-2	TGTGCCTGGAGTGTAGGGGTCACCGGGGAGCTGTTTTTT	CAWSVGVTGELFF
TRBV10-2	TRBD2	few	TRBJ2-7	TGCGCCAGCAGTGACTTGACTAGCGGGAGTAGGAACCGGAACGAGCAGTACTTC	CASSDLTSGSRNRNEQYF